This TCR beta chain is drawn from a study of T cell changes during pregnancy in multiple sclerosis. V was pared by 0 bases and J by 6 bases, with 5 bases of the junction left unmatched. The germline CDR1 and CDR2 sequences are MNHNS and SASEGT. The CDR3 contains 15 residues. Assay used: immunoSEQ multiplex PCR; TCRdb lists only in-frame clones, some missing. The table includes about 74,000 clones, roughly nine tenths detected once. The V call is TRBV6-1, the J call TRBJ1-5; the match to TRBD1 covers 7 bases. The specimen comprised peripheral blood, sampled before pregnancy. The receptor's source is a female donor with multiple sclerosis, enrolled in a pregnancy study. CDR3 residues: CASSEASSGGQPQHF. Written as DNA, the CDR3 is TGTGCCAGCAGTGAAGCGAGTTCAGGGGGTCAGCCCCAGCATTTT.